These 6 T cell receptor beta chains share one sample of origin, sequenced in a study of beta chain features in type 1 diabetes. Findings and limits, study-wide: Significant though moderate, a shortening of TCRB CDR3s appeared in all four CD4+ subsets of Type 1 diabetes patients.

Investigators reverse transcribed all isolated RNA, so they sequenced expressed TCRB transcripts. Using immunoSEQ multiplex PCR, the repertoire was profiled, and TCRdb retains in-frame clones only, with some absent. The table includes some 160,000 clones, about 9% detected once. Their antigen targets remain unknown. The sample taken for sequencing was central memory CD4+ T cells from blood. The origin of the receptors is a woman in her 30s with type 1 diabetes.

J is TRBJ2-5 and V is TRBV7-8; a possible D gene is TRBD2 (5 bases). There are 12 residues in the CDR3. Germline lookup yields CDR1 SGHVS and CDR2 FQNEAQ. V was pared by 8 bases and J by 7 bases, with 14 bases between. The CDR3 nucleotides read TGTGCCAGCGTGGGAGTGACGGCGACCCAGTACTTC. This sequence encodes CASVGVTATQYF.

In its sample, this clone was seen a few times. V gene TRBV5-1 combines with J gene TRBJ2-3, with 16 bases that match TRBD2. This CDR3 is built from 17 residues. Trimming took 9 bases from V and 5 from J; bases not matched to a gene: 12. The germline gives CDR1 SGHRS, CDR2 YFSETQ. This CDR3 is CATQTGTSGRAEDTQYF. The CDR3 DNA is TGCGCCACCCAAACCGGGACTAGCGGGAGGGCCGAAGATACGCAGTATTTT. The full variable domain, its missing parts supplied by reference TRBV5-1 and TRBJ2-3, is KAGVTQTPRYLIKTRGQQVTLSCSPISGHRSVSWYQQTPGQGLQFLFEYFSETQRNKGNFPGRFSGRQFSNSRSEMNVSTLELGDSALYLCATQTGTSGRAEDTQYFGPGTRLTVL.

A few counts support this clone. The chain carries TRBV9 and TRBJ2-5, with 7 bases aligning to TRBD2. Losses at the gene ends were 1 base for V and 1 base for J; bases not matched to a gene: 7. This CDR3 has 16 amino acids. CDR1 and CDR2 (germline): SGDLS, YYNGEE. In nucleotides, the CDR3 is TGTGCCAGCAGCGTATTGCCGGGAGGAGGCCAAGAGACCCAGTACTTC. Protein product: CASSVLPGGGQETQYF.

The J gene is TRBJ1-5, the V gene TRBV2; D is uncertain. Deletions cut 3 bases from V and 2 bases from J, with 11 bases between. Germline CDR1 and CDR2: SNHLY and FYNNEI. There are 15 residues in the CDR3. The CDR3 protein is CASSDRLGGNQPQHF. In DNA, the CDR3 is TGTGCCAGCAGTGACAGACTTGGAGGCAATCAGCCCCAGCATTTT.

The J gene is TRBJ1-5, the V gene TRBV7-8; D perhaps matches TRBD1 (5 bases). The CDR3 loop spans 14 amino acids. V was clipped by 3 bases and J by 1 base, with 7 bases between them. In germline, CDR1 is SGHVS, CDR2 FQNEAQ. The CDR3 reads CASSFTGSNQPQHF. CDR3 sequence (DNA): TGTGCCAGCAGCTTCACAGGAAGCAATCAGCCCCAGCATTTT.

This clone was detected only a few times. The V call is TRBV19, the J call TRBJ2-3, with 12 bases aligning to TRBD2. With V trimmed by 5 bases and J by 5 bases, 5 bases remained unmatched. Per germline, CDR1 LNHDA and CDR2 SQIVND (reference sequence). The CDR3 is made up of 15 amino acids. CDR3 sequence reads: CASSPKGLAGDTQYF. The CDR3 coding sequence is TGTGCCAGTAGTCCGAAGGGACTAGCGGGAGATACGCAGTATTTT.